The TCR beta chain under discussion was sequenced for a study of neurological immune-mediated disorders. TCRdb itself ran the 5' RACE reads through MiXCR, one entry per CDR3 protein. The table shows about 43,000 distinct CDR3 sequences, with about 13% occurring only once. This clonotype has at least ten counts. The target antigen is unknown. Germline V gives CDR1 MDHEN, CDR2 SYDVKM. The CDR3 loop spans 12 amino acids. Trimming removed 6 bases at V and 7 bases at J, with 12 bases between. Study findings and constraints: Across subjects, no CDR3 amino acid sequence appeared in expanded clones of more than one subject, a finding that suggested private repertoires in all groups.

J is TRBJ2-5 and V is TRBV28; no clear D. The specimen sequenced was PBMCs. The clonotype originates from a female donor in good health. This CDR3 is CASRGPVGTQYF. The CDR3 nucleotides are TGTGCCAGCAGGGGCCCGGTGGGGACCCAGTACTTC. The full variable domain, in which reference TRBV28 and TRBJ2-5 provide the parts outside the CDR3, is DVKVTQSSRYLVKRTGEKVFLECVQDMDHENMFWYRQDPGLGLRLIYFSYDVKMKEKGDIPEGYSVSREKKERFSLILESASTNQTSMYLCASRGPVGTQYFGPGTRLLVL.